This T cell receptor (beta chain) was sequenced for a study of blood T cell repertoires in COVID-19. Sequencing was performed with immunoSEQ multiplex PCR; in TCRdb, only in-frame clones are kept and a portion is missing. The sample records roughly 16,000 clones, around 82% being singletons. The specimen was peripheral blood. This TCR derives from a man aged 60 to 75 with active or convalescent COVID-19.

In DNA form, the CDR3 reads TGTGCCAGCAGCCTCCCGCACAGCCTCAATGGCTACACCTTC. Encoded protein: CASSLPHSLNGYTF. The chain couples TRBV3-1 (or the pseudogene TRBV3-2) to TRBJ1-2; D gene ambiguous. The ends were cut back, 4 bases at V and 6 bases at J, with 15 bases in the middle. Per the germline V gene, CDR1 is LGHDT and CDR2 is YNNKEL (reference sequence). This CDR3 is 14 amino acids long.